This T cell receptor beta chain was recorded in a study of CD8 T cells in ankylosing spondylitis. Study results and caveats: The study identified a TCR beta motif of roughly eight highly homologous variants that appeared characteristic of ankylosing spondylitis blood.

Trimming cost V 1 base and J 5 bases, with 8 bases left between them. The V gene's germline CDR1 is SGHTA and CDR2 FQGNSA. This CDR3 is 14 amino acids long. This clonotype was detected ten times or more. The antigen remains unidentified. TCRdb used MiXCR to reprocess the 5' RACE reads, holding one entry per CDR3 protein. The table records around 480,000 distinct CDR3 sequences, 15% to 20% of them present only once. The chain is built from TRBV7-2 and TRBJ2-2, with D maybe TRBD2 (5 bases). This receptor was taken from a male donor with ankylosing spondylitis. Sample: blood, either unsorted or a sorted T cell fraction (not recorded which). The CDR3 DNA reads TGTGCCAGCAGCTTAGTGACGGGGACCGGGGAGCTGTTTTTT. Residues: CASSLVTGTGELFF.